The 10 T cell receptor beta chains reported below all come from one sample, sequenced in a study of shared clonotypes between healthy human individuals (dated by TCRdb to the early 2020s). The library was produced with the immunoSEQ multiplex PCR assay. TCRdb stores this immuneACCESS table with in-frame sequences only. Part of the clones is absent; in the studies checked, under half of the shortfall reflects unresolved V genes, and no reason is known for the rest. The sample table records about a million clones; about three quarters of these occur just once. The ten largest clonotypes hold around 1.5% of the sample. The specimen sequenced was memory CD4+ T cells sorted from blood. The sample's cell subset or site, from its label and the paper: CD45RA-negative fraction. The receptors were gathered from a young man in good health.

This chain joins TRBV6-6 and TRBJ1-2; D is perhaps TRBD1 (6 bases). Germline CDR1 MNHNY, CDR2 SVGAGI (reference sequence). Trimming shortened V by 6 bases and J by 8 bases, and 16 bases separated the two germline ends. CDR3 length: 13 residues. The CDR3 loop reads CASRVQGPGGYTF. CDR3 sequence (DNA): TGTGCCAGCAGAGTACAGGGCCCGGGGGGCTACACCTTC.

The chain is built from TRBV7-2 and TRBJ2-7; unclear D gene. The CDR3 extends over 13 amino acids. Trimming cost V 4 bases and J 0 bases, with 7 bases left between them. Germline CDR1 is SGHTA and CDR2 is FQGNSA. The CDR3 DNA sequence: TGTGCCAGCAGCTCCCCGGGCTCCTACGAGCAGTACTTC. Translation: CASSSPGSYEQYF.

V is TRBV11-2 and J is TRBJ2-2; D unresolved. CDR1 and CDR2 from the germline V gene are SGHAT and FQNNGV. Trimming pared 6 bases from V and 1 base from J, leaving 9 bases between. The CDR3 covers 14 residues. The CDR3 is CASRPMGNTGELFF. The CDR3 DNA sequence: TGTGCCAGCAGGCCGATGGGGAACACCGGGGAGCTGTTTTTT.

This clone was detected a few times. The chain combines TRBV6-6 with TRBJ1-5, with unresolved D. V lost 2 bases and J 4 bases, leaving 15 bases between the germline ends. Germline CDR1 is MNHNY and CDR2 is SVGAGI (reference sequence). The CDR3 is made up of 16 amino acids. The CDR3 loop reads CASSYGVQPGNQPQHF. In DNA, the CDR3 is TGTGCCAGCAGTTACGGTGTCCAGCCTGGAAATCAGCCCCAGCATTTT.

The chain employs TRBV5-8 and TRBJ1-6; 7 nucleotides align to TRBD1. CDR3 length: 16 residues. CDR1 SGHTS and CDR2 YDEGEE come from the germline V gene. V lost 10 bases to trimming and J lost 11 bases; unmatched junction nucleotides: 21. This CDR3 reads CASYRGPEFKGTPLHF. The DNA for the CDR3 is TGTGCCTCCTACAGGGGACCGGAATTCAAGGGGACACCCCTCCACTTT.

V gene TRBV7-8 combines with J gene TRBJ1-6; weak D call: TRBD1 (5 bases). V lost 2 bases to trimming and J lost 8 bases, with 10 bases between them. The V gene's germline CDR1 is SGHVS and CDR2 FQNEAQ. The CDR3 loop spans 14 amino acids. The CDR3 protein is CASSLIRGDSPLHF. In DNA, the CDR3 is TGTGCCAGCAGCTTAATTAGAGGGGATTCACCCCTCCACTTT. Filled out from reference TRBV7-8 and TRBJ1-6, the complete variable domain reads GAGVSQSPRYKVAKRGQDVALRCDPISGHVSLFWYQQALGQGPEFLTYFQNEAQLDKSGLPSDRFFAERPEGSVSTLKIQRTQQEDSAVYLCASSLIRGDSPLHFGNGTRLTVT.

The CDR3 reads CASSEGTSGNTGELFF. The CDR3 bases are TGTGCCAGCAGTGAAGGGACTAGCGGGAACACCGGGGAGCTGTTTTTT. The chain links TRBV25-1 to TRBJ2-2, with 11 bases aligning to TRBD2. CDR1 is MGHDK, CDR2 SYGVNS, per germline. The J segment lost 1 base and the V segment lost 2 bases, leaving 0 bases of the junction unmatched. This CDR3 comprises 16 residues.

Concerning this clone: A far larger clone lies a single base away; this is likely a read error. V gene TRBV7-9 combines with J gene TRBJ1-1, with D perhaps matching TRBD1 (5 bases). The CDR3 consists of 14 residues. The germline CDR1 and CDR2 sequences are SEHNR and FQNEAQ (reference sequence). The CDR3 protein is CASSFAGPNTEVFF. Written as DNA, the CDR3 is TGTGCCAGCAGCTTTGCAGGGCCGAACACTGAAGTTTTCTTT.

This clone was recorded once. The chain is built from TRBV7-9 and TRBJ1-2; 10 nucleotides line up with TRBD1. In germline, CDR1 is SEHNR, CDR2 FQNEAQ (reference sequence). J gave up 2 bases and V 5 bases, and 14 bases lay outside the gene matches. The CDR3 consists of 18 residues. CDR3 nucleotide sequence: TGTGCCAGCAGCCAATCCGGGACAGGGGCGCGGGGAAACTATGGCTACACCTTC. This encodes CASSQSGTGARGNYGYTF.

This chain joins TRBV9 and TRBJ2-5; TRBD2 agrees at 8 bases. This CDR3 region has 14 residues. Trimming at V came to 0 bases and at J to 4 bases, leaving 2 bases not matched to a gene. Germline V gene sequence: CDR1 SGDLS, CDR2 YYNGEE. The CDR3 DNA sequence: TGTGCCAGCAGCGTAGCCCTAGCGGGAGAGACCCAGTACTTC. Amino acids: CASSVALAGETQYF.